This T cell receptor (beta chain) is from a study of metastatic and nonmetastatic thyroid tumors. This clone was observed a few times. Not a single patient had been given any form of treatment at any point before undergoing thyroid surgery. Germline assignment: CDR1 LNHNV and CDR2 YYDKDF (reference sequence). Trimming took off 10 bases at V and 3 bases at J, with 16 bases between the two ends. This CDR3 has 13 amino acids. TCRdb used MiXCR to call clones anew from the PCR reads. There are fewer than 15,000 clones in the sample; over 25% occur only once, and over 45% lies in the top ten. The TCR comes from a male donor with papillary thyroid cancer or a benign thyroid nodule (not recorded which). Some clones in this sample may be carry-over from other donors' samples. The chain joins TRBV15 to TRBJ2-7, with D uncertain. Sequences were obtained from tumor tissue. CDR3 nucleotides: TGTGCCAACAGAGCGACACGGTGCTACGAGCAGTACTTC. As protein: CANRATRCYEQYF.